The clone carrying this TCR beta chain is a singleton in its sample. Its antigen remains unidentified. This sample stems from a study of Ad26.COV2.S vaccination and SARS-CoV-2 variants. Study-level information: The Ad26.COV2.S arm of the COV1001 trial was where the donor was placed.

Treatment indicated: 19 received Ad26.COV2.S at low or high dose, single or two shots; about five received placebo; per-sample allocation not given. Collection of samples fell on day 63 after the first vaccine or placebo injection. Donation came from an adult in Boston who was aged 18-55 years. The CDR3 sequence is 13 residues long. CDR1 is SGHNT, CDR2 YYREEE, per germline (reference sequence). V was trimmed by 3 bases and J by 6 bases, leaving 10 bases between them. Measured with immunoSEQ multiplex PCR; TCRdb has only the in-frame clones, and not every one. The sample shows hundreds of thousands of clones, approximately 88% of them seen only once. Broader study findings: Reports say spike-specific CD8+ and CD4+ T cell responses covered substantial breadth after vaccination. Breadth of non-spike TCRs did not differ between vaccinees and placebo recipients.

V usage is TRBV5-4 and J usage is TRBJ1-3, with D tentatively TRBD1 (6 bases). Source: peripheral blood, taken in a trial of Ad26.COV2.S vaccine versus placebo. This receptor was identified in a person between 18 and 65 years old who received the Ad26.COV2.S COVID-19 vaccine or a placebo. CDR3 DNA: TGTGCCAGCAGCTATGACAGGAAAAACACCATATATTTT. This translates into CASSYDRKNTIYF.